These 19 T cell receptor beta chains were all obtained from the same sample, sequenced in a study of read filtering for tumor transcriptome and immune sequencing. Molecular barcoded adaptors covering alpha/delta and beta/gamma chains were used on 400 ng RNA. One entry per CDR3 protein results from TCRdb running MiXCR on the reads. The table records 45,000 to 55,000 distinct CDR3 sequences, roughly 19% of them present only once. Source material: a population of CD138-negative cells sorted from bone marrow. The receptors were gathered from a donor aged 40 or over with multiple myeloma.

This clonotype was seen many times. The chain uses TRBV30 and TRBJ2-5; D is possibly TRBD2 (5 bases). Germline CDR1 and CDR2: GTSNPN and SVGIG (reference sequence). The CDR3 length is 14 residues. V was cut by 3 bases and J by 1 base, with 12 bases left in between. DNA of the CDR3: TGTGCCTGGAGATTCCGGGGATCCCAAGAGACCCAGTACTTC. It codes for CAWRFRGSQETQYF.

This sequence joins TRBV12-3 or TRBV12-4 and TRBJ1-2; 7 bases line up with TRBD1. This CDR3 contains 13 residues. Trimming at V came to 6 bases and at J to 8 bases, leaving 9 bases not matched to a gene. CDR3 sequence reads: CASRYGQAVGYTF. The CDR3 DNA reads TGTGCCAGCAGGTACGGACAGGCCGTAGGCTACACCTTC.

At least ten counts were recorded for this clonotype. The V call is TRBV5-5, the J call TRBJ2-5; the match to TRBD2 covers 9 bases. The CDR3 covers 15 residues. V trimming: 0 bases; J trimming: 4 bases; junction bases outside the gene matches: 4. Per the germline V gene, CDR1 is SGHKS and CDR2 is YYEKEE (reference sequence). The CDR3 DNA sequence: TGTGCCAGCAGCTTGGCAGTAGCGGGAGTAGAGACCCAGTACTTC. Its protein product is CASSLAVAGVETQYF.

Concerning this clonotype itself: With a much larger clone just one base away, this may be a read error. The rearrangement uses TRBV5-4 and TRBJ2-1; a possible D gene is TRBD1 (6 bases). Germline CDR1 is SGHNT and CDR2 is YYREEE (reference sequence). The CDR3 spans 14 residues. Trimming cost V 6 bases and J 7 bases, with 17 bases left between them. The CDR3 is CASTRASGENEQFF. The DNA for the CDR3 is TGTGCCAGCACGCGGGCGTCAGGGGAGAATGAGCAGTTCTTC.

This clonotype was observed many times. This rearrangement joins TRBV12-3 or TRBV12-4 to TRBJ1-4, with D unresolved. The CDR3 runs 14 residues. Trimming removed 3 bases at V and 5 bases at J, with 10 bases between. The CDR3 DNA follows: TGTGCCAGCAGTTTTCGGATGGGGAATGAAAAACTGTTTTTT. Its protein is CASSFRMGNEKLFF.

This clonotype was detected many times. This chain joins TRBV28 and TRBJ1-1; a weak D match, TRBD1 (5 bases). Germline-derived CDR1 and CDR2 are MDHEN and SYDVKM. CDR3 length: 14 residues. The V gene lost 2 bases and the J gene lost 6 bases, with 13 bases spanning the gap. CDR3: CASSLQGGRAEAFF. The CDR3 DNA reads TGTGCCAGCAGTTTACAGGGAGGGAGGGCTGAAGCTTTCTTT.

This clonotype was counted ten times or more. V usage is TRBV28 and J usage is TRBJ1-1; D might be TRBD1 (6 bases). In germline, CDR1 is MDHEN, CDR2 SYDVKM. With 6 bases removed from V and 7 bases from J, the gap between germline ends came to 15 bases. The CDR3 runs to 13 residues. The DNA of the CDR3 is TGTGCCAGCAGATACAGGGTATCGAGTGAAGCTTTCTTT. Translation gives CASRYRVSSEAFF.

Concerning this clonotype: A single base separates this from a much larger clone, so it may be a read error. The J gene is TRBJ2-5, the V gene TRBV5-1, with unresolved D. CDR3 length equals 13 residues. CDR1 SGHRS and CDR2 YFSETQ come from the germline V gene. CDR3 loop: CAGSLGNGETQYF. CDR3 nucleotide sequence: TGCGCCGGCAGCTTGGGGAACGGAGAGACCCAGTACTTC.

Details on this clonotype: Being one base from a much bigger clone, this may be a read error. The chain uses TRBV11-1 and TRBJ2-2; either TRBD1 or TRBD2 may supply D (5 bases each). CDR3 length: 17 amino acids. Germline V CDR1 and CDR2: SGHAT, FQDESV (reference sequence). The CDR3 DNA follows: TGTGCCAGCACCCTCCTCCCCTCCGGGACCCCGACCGTGGAGCTGTTTTTT. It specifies CASTLLPSGTPTVELFF.

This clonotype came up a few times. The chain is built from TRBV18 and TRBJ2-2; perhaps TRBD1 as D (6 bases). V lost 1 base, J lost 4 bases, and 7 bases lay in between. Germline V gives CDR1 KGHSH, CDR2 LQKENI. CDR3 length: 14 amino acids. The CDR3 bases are TGTGCCAGCTCACCACGACAGGCCACCGGGGAGCTGTTTTTT. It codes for CASSPRQATGELFF.

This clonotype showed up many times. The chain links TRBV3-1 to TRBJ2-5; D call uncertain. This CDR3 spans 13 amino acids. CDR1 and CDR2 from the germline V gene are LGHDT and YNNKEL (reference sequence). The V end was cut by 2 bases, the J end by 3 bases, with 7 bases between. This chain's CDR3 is CASSQYSEETQYF. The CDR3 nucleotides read TGTGCCAGCAGCCAATACAGCGAAGAGACCCAGTACTTC.

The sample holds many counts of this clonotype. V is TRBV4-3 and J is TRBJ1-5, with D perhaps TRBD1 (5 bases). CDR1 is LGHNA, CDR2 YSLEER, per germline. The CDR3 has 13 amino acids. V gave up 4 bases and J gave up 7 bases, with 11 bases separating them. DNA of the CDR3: TGCGCCAGCAGCCGGGGGGAGCAGCAGCCCCAGCATTTT. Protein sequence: CASSRGEQQPQHF.

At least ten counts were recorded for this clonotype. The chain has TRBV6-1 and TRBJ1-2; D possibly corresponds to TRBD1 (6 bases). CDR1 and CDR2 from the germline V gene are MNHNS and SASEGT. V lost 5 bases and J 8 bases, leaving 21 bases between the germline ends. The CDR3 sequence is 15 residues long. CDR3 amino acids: CASSQSRGTPVGYTF. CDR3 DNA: TGTGCCAGCAGTCAATCCCGCGGGACACCCGTCGGCTACACCTTC.

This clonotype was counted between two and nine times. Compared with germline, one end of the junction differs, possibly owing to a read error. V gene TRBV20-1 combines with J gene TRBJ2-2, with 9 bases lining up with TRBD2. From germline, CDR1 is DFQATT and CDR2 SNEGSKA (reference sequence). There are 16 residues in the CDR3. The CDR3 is CNARDKASGMLGELFF. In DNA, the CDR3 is TGCAATGCTAGAGATAAGGCTAGCGGGATGCTGGGGGAGCTGTTTTTT.

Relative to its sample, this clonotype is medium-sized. CDR3 region: CASSPPTSGRQNEQFF. Here the CDR3 DNA reads TGTGCCAGCTCACCCCCAACTAGCGGGAGACAAAATGAGCAGTTCTTC. The V call is TRBV18, the J call TRBJ2-1; 11 bases match TRBD2. Germline CDR1 reads KGHSH; CDR2 reads LQKENI. This CDR3 spans 16 amino acids. V dropped 3 bases and J dropped 7; count of bases not matched to a gene: 8.

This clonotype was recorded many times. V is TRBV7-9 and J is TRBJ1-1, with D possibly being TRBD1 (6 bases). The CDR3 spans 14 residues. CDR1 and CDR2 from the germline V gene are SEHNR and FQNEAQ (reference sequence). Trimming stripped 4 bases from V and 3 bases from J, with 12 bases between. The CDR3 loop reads CASSSQGGDTEAFF. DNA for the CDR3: TGTGCCAGCAGCTCACAGGGAGGGGACACTGAAGCTTTCTTT.

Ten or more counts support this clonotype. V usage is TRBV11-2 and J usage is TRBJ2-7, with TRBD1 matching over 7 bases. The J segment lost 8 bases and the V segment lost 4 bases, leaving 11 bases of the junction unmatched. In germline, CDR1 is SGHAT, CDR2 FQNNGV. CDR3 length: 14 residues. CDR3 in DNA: TGTGCCAGCAGCTCACTCAACACAGGGGCGAAGCAGTACTTC. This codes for CASSSLNTGAKQYF.

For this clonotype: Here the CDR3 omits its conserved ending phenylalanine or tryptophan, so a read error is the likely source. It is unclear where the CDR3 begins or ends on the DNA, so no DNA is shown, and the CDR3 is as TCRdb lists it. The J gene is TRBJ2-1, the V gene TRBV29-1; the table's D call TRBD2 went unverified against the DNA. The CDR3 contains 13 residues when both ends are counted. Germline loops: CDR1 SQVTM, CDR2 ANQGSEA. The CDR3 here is CSVEVGGEAEQSL.

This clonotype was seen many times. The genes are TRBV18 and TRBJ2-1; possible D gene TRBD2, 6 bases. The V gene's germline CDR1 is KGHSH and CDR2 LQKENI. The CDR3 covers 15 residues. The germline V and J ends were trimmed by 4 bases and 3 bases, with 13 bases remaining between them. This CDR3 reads CASSRGLGGYNEQFF. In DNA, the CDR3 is TGTGCCAGCTCACGGGGACTGGGAGGCTACAATGAGCAGTTCTTC.